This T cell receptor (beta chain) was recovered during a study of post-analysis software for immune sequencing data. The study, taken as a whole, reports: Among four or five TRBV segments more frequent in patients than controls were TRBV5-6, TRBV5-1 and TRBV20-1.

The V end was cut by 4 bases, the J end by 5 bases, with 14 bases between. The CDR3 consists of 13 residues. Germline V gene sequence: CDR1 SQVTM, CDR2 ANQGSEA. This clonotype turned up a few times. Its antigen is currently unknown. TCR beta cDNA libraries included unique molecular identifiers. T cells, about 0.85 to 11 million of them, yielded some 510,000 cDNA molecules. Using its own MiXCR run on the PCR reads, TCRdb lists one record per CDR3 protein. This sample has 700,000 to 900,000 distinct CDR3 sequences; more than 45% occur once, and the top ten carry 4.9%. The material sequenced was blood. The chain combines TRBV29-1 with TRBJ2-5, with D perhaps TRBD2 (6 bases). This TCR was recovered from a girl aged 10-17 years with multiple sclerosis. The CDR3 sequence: CSVVTAEGETQYF. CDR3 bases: TGCAGCGTTGTCACCGCGGAGGGGGAGACCCAGTACTTC. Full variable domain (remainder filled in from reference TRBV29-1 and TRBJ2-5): SAVISQKPSRDICQRGTSLTIQCQVDSQVTMMFWYRQQPGQSLTLIATANQGSEATYESGFVIDKFPISRPNLTFSTLTVSNMSPEDSSIYLCSVVTAEGETQYFGPGTRLLVL.